Listed below are T cell receptor beta chains from one sample, sequenced in a study of CD4 and CD8 cells across lung adenocarcinoma regions. One entry per CDR3 protein, called by TCRdb with MiXCR from the PCR reads. The sample lists over 5,500 distinct CDR3 sequences; under 55% were seen once. The material sequenced was CD8+ T cells from the center of a lung tumor. These receptors all stem from a female donor with lung adenocarcinoma. The CD4 and CD8 labels of this study may be unreliable. Both conserved end residues are part of each CDR3. The order of the fields is clone size, J gene, V gene, D gene, CDR3 DNA, CDR3 protein. A D gene is named only where the DNA matches it firmly. Only part of the rows carry a size: once, few, many, or a class if the clone is expanded.

medium-sized	TRBJ2-2	TRBV6-1	TRBD2	TGTGCCAGCAAAAGGACTAGCGGGGTGAACACCGGGGAGCTGTTTTTT	CASKRTSGVNTGELFF
.	TRBJ2-3	TRBV11-2	TRBD2	TGTGCCAGCGTCTTCGGGGGGTGGGCTGTAGATACTCAGTACTTT	CASVFGGWAVDTQYF
medium-sized	TRBJ2-1	TRBV7-2	TRBD2	TGTGCCAGCAGCCCAGAGGGACTAGTCCTCTTC	CASSPEGLVLF
.	TRBJ2-5	TRBV6-2/TRBV6-3	.	TGTGCCAGCAGTTACTCTGCAGCAGGGTCAGAGACCCAGTACTTC	CASSYSAAGSETQYF
.	TRBJ2-2	TRBV6-1	TRBD1	TGTGCCAGCAGTGTCCACGCGTCTTACGGGACAGGGACGCTGTTTTTT	CASSVHASYGTGTLFF
.	TRBJ2-2	TRBV5-4	TRBD2	TGTGCCAGCAGCGGACTAGCCGCGAACACCGGGGAGCTGTTTTTT	CASSGLAANTGELFF
few	TRBJ2-3	TRBV6-1	TRBD2	TGTGCCAGCAGTGAAGCAGGGGACTACCAAGATACGCAGTATTTT	CASSEAGDYQDTQYF
few	TRBJ2-1	TRBV19	.	TGTGCCAGTTGTGGGGGGTTCTACAATGAGCAGTTCTTC	CASCGGFYNEQFF
.	TRBJ2-1	TRBV7-3	TRBD2	TGTGCCAGCAGCCGATATAGCGGGGGGGCGTCGGGTGAGCAGTTCTTC	CASSRYSGGASGEQFF
once	TRBJ2-4	TRBV5-1	.	TGCGCCAGCAGCACCAAGGGGAGGGGGGCCAAAAACATGCAGTACTTC	CASSTKGRGAKNMQYF
.	TRBJ2-7	TRBV12-3/TRBV12-4	.	TGTGCCAGCAGTTTTGGGGGGGCCGAAGATACGCAGTACTTC	CASSFGGAEDTQYF
.	TRBJ2-1	TRBV6-5	.	TGTGCCAGCAGTTACTCTCCCGGGCCTGGCACAAATACTCAGTATTTC	CASSYSPGPGTNTQYF
many	TRBJ1-1	TRBV6-5	.	TGTGCCAGCAGTTTAAACGAGAACACTGAAGCTTTCTTT	CASSLNENTEAFF
.	TRBJ2-3	TRBV19	TRBD2	TGTGCCAGTAGTGGGGGGTTCGCGGGGGGGGCAGATACGCAGTATTTT	CASSGGFAGGADTQYF
.	TRBJ2-7	TRBV6-5	TRBD2	TGTGCCAGCAGTTCGGGGAAAGCGGGAGGAGCCAAAGATACGCAGTACTTC	CASSSGKAGGAKDTQYF
.	TRBJ2-3	TRBV6-5	.	TGTGCCAGCGGGTACTCTCCCGGGCGTAGCAAAGATACGCAGTATTTC	CASGYSPGRSKDTQYF
.	TRBJ2-5	TRBV7-2	.	TGTGCGGGCCCCGTGGGAGGTGACCAAGATACCCAGTATTTC	CAGPVGGDQDTQYF
few	TRBJ1-4	TRBV19	TRBD1	TGTGCCAGTAGTATAAAGGGACAGACTACAAATGAAAAACTGTTTTTT	CASSIKGQTTNEKLFF
.	TRBJ2-4	TRBV6-1	TRBD2	TGTGCCAGCAGGGACTGGGGGGCGGGAGGGAGAGACATTCAGTACTTC	CASRDWGAGGRDIQYF
.	TRBJ2-5	TRBV11-3	.	TGTGCCAGCAGCCCCGGCCGGGGGAGGTATGAGACCCAGTACTTC	CASSPGRGRYETQYF
.	TRBJ2-3	TRBV11-2	.	TGTGCCAGCAGCTTAGCGGCCGCTAAAGATACGCAGTATTTT	CASSLAAAKDTQYF
.	TRBJ2-1	TRBV5-1	TRBD2	TGCGCCAGCAGCTTGGGGGGGACTAGCGGGAGGAAGGGCAATGAGCAGTTCTTC	CASSLGGTSGRKGNEQFF
.	TRBJ2-4	TRBV6-4	.	TGTGCCACGAGTGACGCGGGCACAGACATTCAGTACTTC	CATSDAGTDIQYF
once	TRBJ2-3	TRBV6-1	.	TGTGCCCGCAAGCCGGGGGACAGAGCCACAGACACGCAGTATTTC	CARKPGDRATDTQYF
medium-sized	TRBJ1-4	TRBV6-1	TRBD1	TGTGCCAGCAGTAAAGAGGACAGGGCAATTAATGAAAAACTGTTTTTT	CASSKEDRAINEKLFF
.	TRBJ2-3	TRBV12-3/TRBV12-4	.	TGTGCCAGCAGACACGGTATGGGGGCTGAAGGAACGACCCAACACTTC	CASRHGMGAEGTTQHF
.	TRBJ2-5	TRBV7-2	TRBD2	TGTGCCAGCAGCCCCCAGCCGGGGAGGGTTAAGGGAGAGACCCAGTACTTC	CASSPQPGRVKGETQYF
once	TRBJ2-3	TRBV6-1	.	.	CARGVGAGSPETQYF
medium-sized	TRBJ2-7	TRBV6-5	.	TGTGCCACCTGGGGGGGGCTCTACGAGCAGTACTTC	CATWGGLYEQYF
few	TRBJ2-1	TRBV5-1	.	TGCGCCAGCAGCTTGTCCCCCCCAGGGTACAATGAGCAGTTCTTC	CASSLSPPGYNEQFF